These 13 T cell receptor beta chains originate from one sample sequenced in a study of cytomegalovirus exposure and HLA in healthy donors. The PCR used 60 Vbeta and 13 Jbeta primers. The method was immunoSEQ multiplex PCR; TCRdb's version includes in-frame clones alone and lacks a portion of them. This sample contains fewer than 100,000 clones. Source material: PBMCs. The source of these receptors is a man in his fifties in good health and CMV-seronegative.

CDR3 sequence reads: CASRRDGSSYEQYF. The CDR3 bases are TGTGCCAGCAGGAGAGACGGGAGCTCCTACGAGCAGTACTTC. This chain links TRBV27 with TRBJ2-7; perhaps TRBD2 as D (6 bases). V lost 6 bases and J lost 0, with 12 bases in between. The germline gives CDR1 MNHEY, CDR2 SMNVEV (reference sequence). The CDR3 length is 14 residues.

The genes are TRBV5-1 and TRBJ1-6, with D maybe TRBD1 (5 bases). V lost 5 bases and J lost 5, with 8 bases in between. This CDR3 has 13 residues. CDR1 and CDR2 from the germline V gene are SGHRS and YFSETQ. The CDR3 sequence: CASRPGDNSPLHF. The CDR3 DNA follows: TGCGCCAGCAGGCCGGGGGATAATTCACCCCTCCACTTT. Using reference TRBV5-1 and TRBJ1-6 for the parts outside the CDR3, the full variable domain is KAGVTQTPRYLIKTRGQQVTLSCSPISGHRSVSWYQQTPGQGLQFLFEYFSETQRNKGNFPGRFSGRQFSNSRSEMNVSTLELGDSALYLCASRPGDNSPLHFGNGTRLTVT.

This chain links TRBV5-5 with TRBJ2-2; TRBD1 aligns across 9 bases. The CDR3 loop spans 15 amino acids. V was clipped by 3 bases and J by 5 bases; unmatched bases: 5. The germline gives CDR1 SGHKS, CDR2 YYEKEE (reference sequence). The CDR3 loop reads CASSYRTGATGELFF. CDR3 DNA sequence: TGTGCCAGCAGCTATAGGACAGGGGCAACCGGGGAGCTGTTTTTT.

The rearrangement joins TRBV19 to TRBJ2-7; D is perhaps TRBD1 (6 bases). Germline CDR1 reads LNHDA; CDR2 reads SQIVND (reference sequence). The CDR3 runs 15 residues. V shed 4 bases and J shed 0 bases, with 13 bases lying between them. The chain's CDR3 is CASSRQDLASYEQYF. CDR3 nucleotides: TGTGCCAGTAGTAGACAGGACCTCGCCTCCTACGAGCAGTACTTC.

The J gene is TRBJ1-4, the V gene TRBV4-3, with TRBD1 as a possible D gene (5 bases). The CDR3 contains 16 residues. The V gene lost 0 bases and the J gene lost 4 bases, with 12 bases spanning the gap. Germline CDR1 LGHNA, CDR2 YSLEER. This CDR3 reads CASSQDSTALNEKLFF. CDR3 nucleotides: TGCGCCAGCAGCCAAGATTCGACAGCGCTTAATGAAAAACTGTTTTTT.

The chain links TRBV11-2 to TRBJ1-5; 10 positions match TRBD1. V gave up 7 bases and J gave up 7 bases; unmatched junction bases: 4. This CDR3 contains 13 residues. The V gene's germline CDR1 is SGHAT and CDR2 FQNNGV. Here the CDR3 reads CASNPDRGQPQHF. The CDR3 region has the DNA TGTGCCAGCAACCCGGACAGGGGGCAGCCCCAGCATTTT. Full variable domain (remainder filled in from reference TRBV11-2 and TRBJ1-5): EAGVAQSPRYKIIEKRQSVAFWCNPISGHATLYWYQQILGQGPKLLIQFQNNGVVDDSQLPKDRFSAERLKGVDSTLKIQPAKLEDSAVYLCASNPDRGQPQHFGDGTRLSIL.

The genes are TRBV28 and TRBJ2-3, with TRBD2 as a possible D gene (6 bases). The CDR3 covers 14 residues. V was pared by 2 bases and J by 10 bases, with 16 bases between. CDR1 is MDHEN, CDR2 SYDVKM, per germline. The CDR3 sequence: CASSLGGVEDAQYF. CDR3 coding DNA: TGTGCCAGCAGTTTAGGAGGGGTCGAAGACGCGCAGTATTTT.

To note about this clone: The missing conserved phenylalanine or tryptophan at the end of this CDR3 makes a read error likely. The limits of the CDR3 on the DNA are not certain, so only TCRdb's listed CDR3 is given. The rearrangement links TRBV11-3 to TRBJ2-7; no check of the table's D call, TRBD2, against the DNA was made. In germline, CDR1 is SGHNT, CDR2 YENEEA. The length of the CDR3 is 11 amino acids, counting both ends. The CDR3 protein is CASNIGGQPPT.

The J gene is TRBJ1-2, the V gene TRBV10-3; D unresolved. Germline assignment: CDR1 ENHRY and CDR2 SYGVKD. This CDR3 region has 13 residues. The ends were cut back, 7 bases at V and 0 bases at J, with 9 bases in the middle. The CDR3 spells CAIKATANYGYTF. The CDR3 nucleotides are TGTGCCATCAAGGCCACAGCTAACTATGGCTACACCTTC.

The chain carries TRBV29-1 and TRBJ1-1; TRBD1 matches 9 bases. Germline V gene data show CDR1 as SQVTM and CDR2 as ANQGSEA. The CDR3 spans 15 residues. V lost 2 bases to trimming and J lost 9 bases; unmatched junction nucleotides: 13. The CDR3 loop reads CSVEPSQGARLQAFF. CDR3 DNA sequence: TGCAGCGTTGAACCCTCACAGGGGGCGCGGCTTCAAGCTTTCTTT.

The V gene is TRBV11-2, the J gene TRBJ2-7; D might be TRBD1 (5 bases). V gave up 1 base and J gave up 4 bases, with 11 bases separating them. The CDR3 loop spans 14 amino acids. Looked up from germline, CDR1 is SGHAT and CDR2 is FQNNGV. The DNA of the CDR3 is TGTGCCAGCAGCTTAGTAAGGGGCCCTTACGAGCAGTACTTC. This codes for CASSLVRGPYEQYF.

The rearrangement joins TRBV19 to TRBJ1-5, with D unresolved. Trimming shortened V by 2 bases and J by 0 bases, and 17 bases separated the two germline ends. The CDR3 is 18 amino acids. Germline lookup yields CDR1 LNHDA and CDR2 SQIVND (reference sequence). The DNA for the CDR3 is TGTGCCAGTAGTATAATCGGTTCGGGGAGTGATAGCAATCAGCCCCAGCATTTT. It codes for CASSIIGSGSDSNQPQHF.

The CDR3 reads CASSVGGQGAEQYF. The CDR3 DNA sequence: TGTGCCAGCAGCGTAGGGGGACAGGGGGCCGAGCAGTACTTC. This chain links TRBV9 with TRBJ2-5; 12 bases are a match to TRBD1. The DNA end is a closer match to TRBJ2-7, so the J assignment may be wrong. The CDR3 contains 14 residues. From germline, CDR1 is SGDLS and CDR2 YYNGEE.